A selection of T cell receptor beta chains follows, all from one sample in a study of T cell changes during pregnancy in multiple sclerosis. Using immunoSEQ multiplex PCR, the repertoire was profiled, and TCRdb retains in-frame clones only, with some absent. The table has tens of thousands of clones, roughly 90% seen once. The input for sequencing was CD8+ T cells from peripheral blood mononuclear cells, taken in the first trimester of pregnancy. The receptors here all came from a female donor with multiple sclerosis, enrolled in a pregnancy study. CDR3s include the opening cysteine and the closing phenylalanine or tryptophan. Fields, in order: CDR3 length, D gene, J gene, clone size, V gene, CDR3 DNA, CDR3 protein. A D gene is named only where the DNA matches it firmly. Clone size is stated in some rows and not others, as once, few, many or a class when expanded.

>13|-|TRBJ2-1|-|TRBV4-3
TGCGCCAGCAGCCAACTCAGGGATTCGGAGCAGTTCTTC
CASSQLRDSEQFF
>16|-|TRBJ1-3|-|TRBV4-2
TGTGCCAGCAGCCACACCGGGACTCTCTCTGGAAACACCATATATTTT
CASSHTGTLSGNTIYF
>15|-|TRBJ2-3|-|TRBV29-1
TGCAGCGTTGAAATACAAGGACACCCTGGGGATACGCAGTATTTT
CSVEIQGHPGDTQYF
>16|TRBD2|TRBJ2-1|-|TRBV9
TGTGCCAGCAGCGGGTGGCGGGAGTCCCCCGGTGATGAGCAGTTCTTC
CASSGWRESPGDEQFF
>15|TRBD2|TRBJ2-7|-|TRBV28
TGTGCCAGCAGTTTATTGAATAGCGGGATAGGTGAGCAGTACTTC
CASSLLNSGIGEQYF
>17|-|TRBJ2-1|-|TRBV30
TGTGCCCTGGAGACTTCTGAAGCCCGACCGAGAATGGATGAGCAGTTCTTC
CALETSEARPRMDEQFF
>13|-|TRBJ2-7|-|TRBV4-2
TGTGCCAGCAGTGTCGGGGACTCCTACGAGCAGTACTTC
CASSVGDSYEQYF
>15|TRBD1|TRBJ2-7|-|TRBV11-2
TGTGCCAGCAGCTTCGGGACAGGGGGGACCTACGAGCAGTACTTC
CASSFGTGGTYEQYF
>15|TRBD1|TRBJ2-5|medium-sized|TRBV27
TGTGCCAGCAGTGCGCGACAGGGGGCCTGGGAGACCCAGTACTTC
CASSARQGAWETQYF
>13|TRBD2|TRBJ2-5|-|TRBV2
TGTGCCAAGGCTAGCGGGAGCTCAGAGACCCAGTACTTC
CAKASGSSETQYF
>13|-|TRBJ2-7|once|TRBV29-1
TGCAGCGTACCACGCCAGGGGGGCAACGAGCAGTACTTC
CSVPRQGGNEQYF
>15|-|TRBJ2-7|-|TRBV27
TGTGCCAGCAGTTTAGACGGGTCGGAGGGATACGAGCAGTACTTC
CASSLDGSEGYEQYF
>15|-|TRBJ2-3|once|TRBV9
TGTGCCAGCAGCGTTCGGGGGAAGGTCACAGATACGCAGTATTTT
CASSVRGKVTDTQYF
>14|TRBD1|TRBJ2-7|-|TRBV9
TGTGCCAGCAGCGTTGGGCAGGGGGCTTACGAGCAGTACTTC
CASSVGQGAYEQYF
>16|-|TRBJ2-7|-|TRBV13
TGTGCCAGCAGCTTAGATGGCGGAATCAGCTCCTACGAGCAGTACTTC
CASSLDGGISSYEQYF
>15|-|TRBJ2-7|-|TRBV7-7
TGTGCTAGCAGCTTAGGGCAGGACAACTCCTACGAGCAGTACTTC
CASSLGQDNSYEQYF
>16|TRBD2|TRBJ2-3|-|TRBV28
TGTGCCAGCAGTTTCCAGCTAGCGGGATTCACAGATACGCAGTATTTT
CASSFQLAGFTDTQYF
>16|-|TRBJ1-1|-|TRBV5-1
TGCGCCAGCAGCTTGGCAACCAACTCTGGGAACACTGAAGCTTTCTTT
CASSLATNSGNTEAFF
>15|-|TRBJ1-2|-|TRBV7-9
TGTGCCAGCAGCCGTCCCCCGGGACAACTAAATGGCTACACCTTC
CASSRPPGQLNGYTF
>16|TRBD2|TRBJ2-2|-|TRBV18
TGTGCCAGCTCACCACCGGTTAGCGGGAGGACCGGGGAGCTGTTTTTT
CASSPPVSGRTGELFF
>16|TRBD2|TRBJ2-7|-|TRBV27
TGTGCCAGCAGACTGGCGGGACTAGCGGGAACCTACGAGCAGTACTTC
CASRLAGLAGTYEQYF
>15|-|TRBJ2-7|-|TRBV5-4
TGTGCCAGCAGCCAAGTAGTCGACTCCAACTACGAGCAGTACTTC
CASSQVVDSNYEQYF
>12|TRBD2|TRBJ2-5|-|TRBV19
TGTGCCAGTAGTACGCCGGGGGGGACCCAGTACTTC
CASSTPGGTQYF
>14|-|TRBJ1-2|-|TRBV11-2
TGTGCCAGCTTGGCCCAAAGTCCTTATGAGGGCTACACCTTT
CASLAQSPYEGYTF
>12|-|TRBJ2-7|once|TRBV7-9
TGTGCCAGCAGCCCTGACACCTACGAGCAGTACTTC
CASSPDTYEQYF
>14|-|TRBJ2-7|-|TRBV7-2
TGTGCCAGCAGCCCTCACTTCGAGGCCTACGAGCAGTACTTC
CASSPHFEAYEQYF